Reported below is one T cell receptor (beta chain). This clone occurred a few times. The clone's antigen remains unknown. There are no base qualities to consult, and no much larger clone falls within one base. Libraries came from the immunoSEQ multiplex PCR assay. For the multiplex PCR, a mixture combining 60 forward primers for TCR Vbeta segments and 13 reverse primers for TCR Jbeta segments was used. Amplification of the CDR3 region of rearranged TCR beta genes was performed with a multiplex PCR assay on genomic DNA. Amplified TCR beta libraries were sequenced as 87-base-pair reads on the Illumina HiSeq System. Under the source paper's analysis protocol: In a later analysis, 80 million or so unique TCR beta chains were counted across the 666 repertoires, and about 10 million of these chains were shared by at least two donors. Raw reads were error-corrected and collapsed into unique sequences by a nearest-neighbor algorithm in which closely related sequences were merged to remove PCR and sequencing errors. V, D and J gene segments were assigned by aligning CDR3 sequences to IMGT reference sequences. For a sequence to be retained, a match of at least six nucleotides was required to both a V gene segment and a J gene segment. A rearrangement was called productive if the CDR3 had no stop codons and remained in frame with V and J, and every other rearrangement was called non-productive. Following IMGT convention, CDR3 was defined as the stretch from the second conserved V-encoded cysteine to the conserved J-encoded phenylalanine. The earlier analysis of about 610 of the donors excluded sequences that lacked an unambiguous match to a single V gene segment. An earlier analysis of a few hundred of the donors called V segments functional above 56.7% productive rearrangements and segregating when the between-donor standard deviation exceeded 5%. A statistical classification framework was built to diagnose cytomegalovirus status from the catalog of TCR beta chain sequences. A later analysis assigned V and J genes by comparing TCR nucleotide sequences with IMGT/GENE-DB human TR gene sequences. Using the TCRdist pipeline, a later analysis assigned CDR3 sequences along with most-parsimonious VDJ recombination scenarios. In a later analysis, every TCR beta chain was defined by the combination of its CDR3 amino acid sequence and its V-gene family, and reads without a unique V-gene family were dropped. In a later analysis, 500 to 650 highly shared, low-generation-probability nucleotide sequences were removed to address suspected cross-contamination and a sequencing artifact. For each public chain, a later analysis derived a clonal expansion index from normalized ranks of inferred template counts within each repertoire. A later analysis computed generation probabilities with a VDJ recombination model fitted to out-of-frame rearrangements, and checked the results against IGoR. Hypergeometric tests were used in a later analysis to score TCR-TCR, TCR-HLA and TCR-CMV co-occurrence, with a repertoire-size bias correction applied to the TCR pairs. In a later analysis, false discovery rates were estimated by permuting HLA or CMV assignments 20 times. A later analysis grouped co-occurring TCRs with DBSCAN, adding TCRdist sequence similarity when clustering within HLA-allele-positive subsets. Repertoires with fewer than 30,000 or more than 120,000 public chains were left out of co-occurrence clustering, as were a handful of repertoires with anomalous nucleotide sharing. The clones in this table, taken by TCRdb from immuneACCESS, are in-frame only. Not every clone is retained; where verified, under half of the shortfall comes from an unresolved V gene, and the cause of the rest is unknown. Clone size and V and J calls were adopted from that table, with D and trimming inferred from the DNA. The sample includes about 200,000 clones, with 82% observed a single time. 5.5% to 7% of the sample comes from the top ten.

Deletion took 6 bases off V and 4 bases off J, with a span of 16 bases between the germline ends. Inclusive of the bounding cysteine and phenylalanine, the CDR3 is 15 residues long. Only the CDR3 region is kept as DNA, spanning 45 bases read in frame from base 1. CDR1 is given as MDHEN and CDR2 as SYDVKM, both from the germline V gene. The data derive from a study of cytomegalovirus exposure and HLA in healthy donors (dated by TCRdb to about 2017). About the study as a whole: An earlier analysis of several hundred of the donors reported more than 250 Gb of sequence data and approximately 110 million unique TCR beta sequences from about 180 million T cells. About 280 gigabases of sequencing data and around 87 million unique TCR sequences were included in an early release covering 550 to 800 HLA-typed donors. Of the roughly 400 genotyped donors, approximately 82% fell in the genetic ancestry cluster associated with self-reported Caucasian donors. The study aimed to test whether signatures of past pathogen exposure could be identified by cataloging public T cell receptors. The study profiled the T cell repertoires of about 640 subjects by immunosequencing and related them to cytomegalovirus serostatus. A separate validation cohort of 100 to 150 different subjects was used in addition to the 666-subject first cohort. The study combined high-throughput TCR immunosequencing, statistical association of individual TCRs with disease status, and machine learning to predict cytomegalovirus infection status. A later analysis re-analyzed previously published TCR beta repertoires from 500 to 700 donors and added high-resolution HLA genotyping to study TCR occurrence patterns. In the later analysis, no new phenotypic data were used to find candidate immune exposures; instead, reliance was placed on TCR beta sequences and their occurrence across donors. To decide whether each TCR beta V gene segment behaved as functional or pseudogenic, an earlier analysis of several hundred of the donors relied on high-throughput TCR beta sequencing. Donor age, sex, ethnicity and CMV serostatus were compiled alongside the repertoire data. A later genetic analysis took genome-wide SNP genotypes for about three fifths of the roughly 700 donors and used that subset as a discovery cohort. All discovery cohort repertoires had been generated on a single sequencing platform. HLA typing covered class I and class II loci at four-digit resolution. The number of typed donors differed by locus: about 620-640 for A, B, C, DRB1 and DQB1; 500 to 550 for DQA1; 600 to 610 for DPA1; and roughly 490 for DPB1. Because of strong linkage in the cohort, 4 to 6 DR-DQ haplotypes were treated as single units for association and clustering. On average, approximately 250,000 unique TCR beta nucleotide sequences were sequenced per donor among some 420 genotyped donors of the cohort, with about 19% of those sequences being non-productive. What the study reported, not specific to this receptor: The earlier analysis of about 600 of the donors excluded around 17 rarely observed V segments, including chromosome 9 orphons, because counts were too low. In a later genetic analysis, fewer N-insertions in productive TCRs were reported among donors in an Asian-associated ancestry cluster than the approximately 710-donor mean. Cytomegalovirus status was reported to be diagnosed by the classifier with high specificity and sensitivity in both the original and validation cohorts. In an earlier analysis of approximately 590 of the donors, most TCR beta V segments appeared in productive rearrangements about 87% or about 30% of the time, broadly matching IMGT annotations. The sequencing pipeline was judged likely to have produced a cluster of highly shared sequence variants as a technical artifact. Only TCR beta chains were sequenced in this cohort, and the absence of alpha or paired-chain data limited detectable features. According to a later analysis, parvovirus B19, influenza, CMV and Epstein-Barr virus appeared linked to several top co-occurrence clusters. Most CMV-associated TCR beta chains appeared to be HLA-restricted in a later analysis, and the HLA associations seemed to be driven largely by CMV exposure. For the cohort, immune exposure information was limited to CMV serostatus. Because HLA typing was unavailable for some donors at each locus, only the typed subset was used in association tests. Linkage disequilibrium might explain the correlated functional status among segregating V segments, but an unknown experimental factor could not be ruled out. In vitro tests confirmed that three of the cytomegalovirus-associated TCR beta chains recognize cytomegalovirus antigens. Compared with equally common non-associated chains, HLA-associated TCR beta chains in a later analysis were more clonally expanded and had lower generation probabilities. In a later analysis, TCR association rates were found to vary across HLA loci, with the most associated TCRs seen for DRB1 alleles and the fewest for HLA-C alleles. The presence/absence analyses assumed that sequencing depth was roughly uniform across donors, and that assumption may not be true. The authors suggested that the approach could potentially be extended to other disease states and immunological phenotypes. The study gave a list of 150 to 200 TCR beta chains associated with cytomegalovirus. When HLA alleles, especially DR and DQ, strongly co-occurred, TCR associations were difficult to assign to individual alleles. A further reported finding was that TCR beta sequences accurately predicted the HLA-A and HLA-B alleles for most subjects in the first cohort. At a false discovery rate of 0.05, a later analysis linked roughly 17,000 TCR beta sequences to specific HLA alleles. Some IMGT-functional V segments, including TRBV6-2 and TRBV6-3, could not be distinguished by the 87-base-pair reads and were therefore excluded. V-gene and J-gene trimming of TCR beta chains was associated with a missense DCLRE1C variant in a later genetic analysis, and the association was replicated in an independent cohort. Across donors, most TCR sequences were observed very rarely, whereas some public TCRs were present in many individuals.

The cohort comprised some 680 healthy bone marrow donors. All cohort members were sampled while nominally healthy, although unrecorded immune exposures were likely present. The donor was CMV seropositive and belonged to the group of 270 or so seropositive cohort members. Every donor gave a peripheral blood sample, and the peripheral blood mononuclear cells from that sample were used for TCR beta sequencing. The Qiagen DNeasy Blood Extraction Kit was used to extract genomic DNA from the blood cell samples. Sample: PBMCs. This clonotype was sampled from a woman between 50 and 59 years old in good health and CMV-seropositive. The rearrangement combines TRBV28 with TRBJ1-3; the D gene is perhaps TRBD1, from 6 matching bases. The DNA sequence reads TGTGCCAGCAGCTCCGCGGGGGCGCGAGGAAACACCATATATTTT. Translated, this is CASSSAGARGNTIYF. Outside the CDR3, residues come from the reference TRBV28 and TRBJ1-3 proteins, so the full variable domain is: DVKVTQSSRYLVKRTGEKVFLECVQDMDHENMFWYRQDPGLGLRLIYFSYDVKMKEKGDIPEGYSVSREKKERFSLILESASTNQTSMYLCASSSAGARGNTIYFGEGSWLTVV.